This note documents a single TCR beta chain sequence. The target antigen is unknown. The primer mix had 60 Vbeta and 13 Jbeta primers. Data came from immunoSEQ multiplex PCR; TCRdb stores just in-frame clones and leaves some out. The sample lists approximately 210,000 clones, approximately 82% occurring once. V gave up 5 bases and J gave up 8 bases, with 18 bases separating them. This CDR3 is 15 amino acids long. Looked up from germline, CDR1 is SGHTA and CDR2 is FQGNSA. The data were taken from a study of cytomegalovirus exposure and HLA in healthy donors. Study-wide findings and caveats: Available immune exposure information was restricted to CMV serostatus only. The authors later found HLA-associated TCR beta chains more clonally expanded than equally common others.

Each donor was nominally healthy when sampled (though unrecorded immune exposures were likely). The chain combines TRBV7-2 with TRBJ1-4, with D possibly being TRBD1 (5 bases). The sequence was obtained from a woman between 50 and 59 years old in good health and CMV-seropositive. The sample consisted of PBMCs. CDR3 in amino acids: CASSRSGAGGEKLFF. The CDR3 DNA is TGTGCCAGCAGCCGGTCCGGGGCTGGGGGGGAAAAACTGTTTTTT.